This T cell receptor beta chain was retrieved from a study of blood T cell repertoires in COVID-19. Looking at the study overall: COVID-19 samples, acute and convalescent, were from the United States, Italy and Spain. T cells, B-cell-depleted T cells, or PBMCs supplied cDNA or gDNA.

This clone was seen only a few times. The germline CDR1 and CDR2 sequences are SGHTA and FQGNSA. Trimming removed 0 bases from V and 3 bases from J, with 8 bases in between. The CDR3 loop spans 14 amino acids. As processed by the authors: Amplification with reference gene primers provided the estimates of nucleated cell counts. TCRdb's table, derived via immunoSEQ multiplex PCR, lists solely in-frame clones and lacks some. The V and J calls and clone size are taken from that table; D and trimming were inferred from the DNA. The table has more than 110,000 clones, roughly 80% seen once. V and J are TRBV7-2 and TRBJ1-1, with D possibly TRBD1 on 5 matching bases. Material for sequencing was peripheral blood. The sequence was obtained from a human donor in a cohort sampled during active COVID-19. This CDR3 is CASSLADRHTEAFF. CDR3 in DNA: TGTGCCAGCAGCTTAGCTGACAGACACACTGAAGCTTTCTTT. Full variable domain (missing parts from reference TRBV7-2 and TRBJ1-1): GAGVSQSPSNKVTEKGKDVELRCDPISGHTALYWYRQSLGQGLEFLIYFQGNSAPDKSGLPSDRFSAERTGGSVSTLTIQRTQQEDSAVYLCASSLADRHTEAFFGQGTRLTVV.